This T cell receptor (beta chain) comes out of a study of T-cell reconstitution after alpha-beta-depleted transplantation in children. The sample holds many counts of this clonotype. This CDR3 has 16 residues. The germline V and J ends were trimmed by 0 bases and 2 bases, with 13 bases remaining between them. CDR1 and CDR2 from the germline V gene are DFQATT and SNEGSKA (reference sequence). For TCRbeta, the library was prepared with unique molecular identifiers. One entry per CDR3 protein results from TCRdb running MiXCR on the PCR reads. This table holds about 610,000 distinct CDR3 sequences, about 10% found once.

The chain couples TRBV20-1 to TRBJ2-2; D perhaps matches TRBD1 (6 bases). This specimen consisted of PBMCs from the stem cell graft donor, obtained from the stem cell graft. This sequence was found in a human donor who donated a stem cell graft to a child with acute myeloid leukemia. The chain's CDR3 is CSARDPGTSNTGELFF. The CDR3 DNA reads as TGCAGTGCTAGAGATCCGGGGACAAGTAACACCGGGGAGCTGTTTTTT.